Listed below are T cell receptor beta chains from one sample, sequenced in a study of Ad26.COV2.S vaccination and SARS-CoV-2 variants. The repertoire was sequenced with immunoSEQ multiplex PCR; TCRdb's copy has only in-frame clones and lacks some. The sample holds about 450,000 clones, approximately 92% seen once. The sample consisted of peripheral blood, taken in a trial of Ad26.COV2.S vaccine versus placebo. Every receptor here comes from a person aged 18-60 years who received the Ad26.COV2.S COVID-19 vaccine or a placebo. CDR3s include the opening cysteine and the closing phenylalanine or tryptophan. The D gene is left open where the match is weak. Size is omitted from some rows. Given values are once, few, many or a class for expanded clones.

cdr3_aa cdr3_nt j_call clone_size d_call v_call
CASSWNLGLAGGPSTGANVLTF TGTGCCAGCAGTTGGAACTTAGGACTAGCGGGGGGGCCGAGTACTGGGGCCAACGTCCTGACTTTC TRBJ2-6 NA TRBD2 TRBV28
CASSVVPFRADYPSGDEKLFF TGTGCCAGCAGCGTAGTCCCTTTCAGGGCGGACTACCCTTCGGGAGATGAAAAACTGTTTTTT TRBJ1-4 NA NA TRBV9
CSASKGEAEAFF TGCAGTGCTAGTAAGGGGGAAGCAGAAGCTTTCTTT TRBJ1-1 NA NA TRBV20-1
CASSLERYNEQFF TGTGCCAGCAGCTTAGAAAGGTACAATGAGCAGTTCTTC TRBJ2-1 NA NA TRBV11-2
CASSPGGTQYF TGTGCCAGCAGCCCCGGGGGGACCCAGTACTTC TRBJ2-5 NA NA TRBV27
CATRDPGGADTQYF TGTGCCACCAGAGACCCAGGCGGTGCAGATACGCAGTATTTT TRBJ2-3 NA NA TRBV11-2
CASSVDFASSDTQYF TGTGCCAGCAGCGTAGATTTTGCCTCCTCGGATACGCAGTATTTT TRBJ2-3 NA NA TRBV9
CASSANSGANTGELFF TGTGCCAGCTCCGCCAATAGCGGGGCGAACACCGGGGAGCTGTTTTTT TRBJ2-2 NA TRBD2 TRBV18
CASSKGGGYEQYF TGTGCCAGCAGCAAAGGGGGAGGGTACGAGCAGTACTTC TRBJ2-7 NA NA TRBV9
CTSSQERYPSSYNEQFF TGCACCAGCAGCCAAGAAAGGTATCCGAGCTCCTACAATGAGCAGTTCTTC TRBJ2-1 NA NA TRBV1
CASSRRGTGYGYTF TGTGCCAGCAGCCGTAGAGGGACAGGGTATGGCTACACCTTC TRBJ1-2 NA TRBD1 TRBV9
CASSFGNEQFF TGTGCCAGCAGTTTTGGCAATGAGCAGTTCTTC TRBJ2-1 once NA TRBV2
CASSYSGPPETQYF TGTGCCAGCAGTTACTCCGGACCGCCAGAGACCCAGTACTTC TRBJ2-5 NA NA TRBV6-5
CASSQEPGQRYPTNEKLFF TGCGCCAGCAGCCAAGAACCAGGACAGAGATACCCAACTAATGAAAAACTGTTTTTT TRBJ1-4 NA NA TRBV4-1
CASSHRKTGHNEQFF TGCGCCAGCAGCCACCGCAAGACAGGGCACAATGAGCAGTTCTTC TRBJ2-1 NA TRBD1 TRBV4-1
CASSQRRETVFWDTQYF TGTGCCAGCAGTCAAAGGAGGGAGACGGTGTTTTGGGATACGCAGTATTTT TRBJ2-3 few NA TRBV6-2/TRBV6-3
CTSSQDRSDYGYTF TGCACCAGCAGCCAAGATCGATCCGATTATGGCTACACCTTC TRBJ1-2 NA NA TRBV1
CASSPGMGYGYTF TGTGCCAGCAGTCCCGGGATGGGCTATGGCTACACCTTC TRBJ1-2 NA NA TRBV7-3
CASSLSFQGYGYTF TGTGCCAGCAGCTTGAGCTTCCAGGGCTATGGCTACACCTTC TRBJ1-2 NA NA TRBV7-2
CATGDDRVLRGNQPQHF TGTGCCACCGGAGATGATCGGGTTCTACGGGGCAATCAGCCCCAGCATTTT TRBJ1-5 few NA TRBV15
CASSDKSSTASNQPQHF TGTGCCAGCAGTGATAAGTCATCGACGGCTAGCAATCAGCCCCAGCATTTT TRBJ1-5 NA NA TRBV6-1
CSASDRSGANVLTF TGCAGTGCTAGTGACCGCTCTGGGGCCAACGTCCTGACTTTC TRBJ2-6 NA NA TRBV20-1
CASSPWDRGPGNTIYF TGTGCCAGCAGCCCATGGGACAGGGGGCCTGGAAACACCATATATTTT TRBJ1-3 NA TRBD1 TRBV3-1/TRBV3-2
CASTGPGEGSAGYTF TGTGCCAGCACCGGACCTGGGGAGGGAAGTGCTGGCTACACCTTC TRBJ1-2 NA NA TRBV13
CATIGNGGFTDTQYF TGTGCCACCATCGGAAACGGGGGGTTCACAGATACGCAGTATTTT TRBJ2-3 NA TRBD2 TRBV15
CASSLAAGATYEQYF TGTGCCAGCAGCCTAGCGGCGGGGGCGACCTACGAGCAGTACTTC TRBJ2-7 NA NA TRBV7-8
CASSETWTGPDIQYF TGTGCCAGCAGTGAAACCTGGACGGGACCGGACATTCAGTACTTC TRBJ2-4 NA NA TRBV6-1
CASSQVFPGQGVYSYEQYF TGCGCCAGCAGCCAAGTATTTCCAGGACAGGGGGTGTACTCCTACGAGCAGTACTTC TRBJ2-7 NA TRBD1 TRBV4-1
CASSKHWDIRNTIYF TGTGCCAGCAGCAAACATTGGGACATCAGAAACACCATATATTTT TRBJ1-3 few NA TRBV7-9
CASSPPGEKLFF TGTGCCAGCAGTCCCCCGGGGGAAAAACTGTTTTTT TRBJ1-4 many NA TRBV27
CASSDQQGSNSPLHF TGTGCCAGCAGCGACCAACAGGGGAGCAATTCACCCCTCCACTTT TRBJ1-6 NA TRBD1 TRBV4-2
CASSLTGTQYEQYF TGTGCCAGCAGTCTGACCGGGACTCAATACGAGCAGTACTTC TRBJ2-7 NA NA TRBV28
CASSQGGFGTVSNYGYTF TGCGCCAGCAGCCAGGGGGGGTTCGGAACAGTGTCTAACTATGGCTACACCTTC TRBJ1-2 NA NA TRBV4-3
CASSPSGPRETQYF TGTGCCAGCTCACCTTCCGGGCCGCGGGAGACCCAGTACTTC TRBJ2-5 NA NA TRBV18
CASSLAPPNTEAFF TGCGCCAGCAGCTTGGCCCCCCCGAACACTGAAGCTTTCTTT TRBJ1-1 NA NA TRBV5-1
CASSPPWGTTEAFF TGTGCCAGCTCACCACCGTGGGGCACCACTGAAGCTTTCTTT TRBJ1-1 NA NA TRBV18
CASSYWSGTSVTDTQYF TGTGCCAGCAGCTACTGGTCCGGGACTAGCGTCACAGATACGCAGTATTTT TRBJ2-3 NA TRBD2 TRBV27
CASSQGIGLAGVKGEQFF TGCGCCAGCAGCCAAGGGATTGGGCTAGCGGGAGTTAAGGGTGAGCAGTTCTTC TRBJ2-1 NA TRBD2 TRBV4-1
CATSRRSHNEQFF TGTGCCACCAGCAGGCGTTCCCACAATGAGCAGTTCTTC TRBJ2-1 NA NA TRBV15
CASSLSSRLYSNQPQHF TGTGCCAGCAGTTTGTCCTCCAGGCTTTATAGCAATCAGCCCCAGCATTTT TRBJ1-5 NA NA TRBV27
CASSRFVEPTREKLFF TGCGCCAGCAGCCGGTTTGTGGAGCCCACCAGGGAAAAACTGTTTTTT TRBJ1-4 NA NA TRBV5-1
CASSLSPRGPTNSPLHF TGCGCCAGCAGCTTAAGTCCTCGGGGACCGACCAATTCACCCCTCCACTTT TRBJ1-6 NA NA TRBV5-1
CASSPAGTGTGNTIYF TGTGCCAGCTCACCAGCCGGGACAGGGACTGGAAACACCATATATTTT TRBJ1-3 few TRBD1 TRBV18
CASSISGTGVTEAFF TGTGCCAGTAGTATTTCCGGGACAGGGGTCACTGAAGCTTTCTTT TRBJ1-1 NA TRBD1 TRBV19
CSVGRGGDTIYF TGCAGCGTTGGACGGGGCGGGGACACCATATATTTT TRBJ1-3 few NA TRBV29-1
CASSQVPGANTEAFF TGCGCCAGCAGCCAAGTGCCAGGGGCTAACACTGAAGCTTTCTTT TRBJ1-1 NA NA TRBV4-1
CASTTEGNTEAFF TGTGCCAGTACCACCGAGGGGAACACTGAAGCTTTCTTT TRBJ1-1 NA NA TRBV19
CASGTASGRLNEQFF TGTGCCAGCGGGACCGCTAGCGGGAGGCTAAATGAGCAGTTCTTC TRBJ2-1 once TRBD2 TRBV6-5